A selection of T cell receptor beta chains follows, all from one sample in a study of shared clonotypes between healthy human individuals. Here immunoSEQ multiplex PCR was the method, and the copy in TCRdb shows in-frame clones only, minus some. The sample has some 2 million clones; roughly 94% are singletons. Material: naive CD8+ T cells sorted from blood. These receptors were taken from a man younger than 35 in good health. The CDR3 runs from the conserved cysteine through the conserved F or W. Each record gives: V gene, clone size, D gene, J gene, CDR3 protein, CDR3 DNA. The D gene is left open where the match is weak. Size values are once, few and many counts, or a class for expanded clones, and some rows have none.

>TRBV5-4|.|.|TRBJ2-3
CASSPTAGWATDTQYF
TGTGCCAGCAGCCCCACGGCAGGTTGGGCGACAGATACGCAGTATTTT
>TRBV4-1|once|TRBD2|TRBJ2-3
CASSASPKLAGGTDTQYF
TGCGCCAGCAGCGCTAGTCCTAAACTAGCGGGGGGGACAGATACGCAGTATTTT
>TRBV15|.|.|TRBJ1-6
CATSQSGRDGKSPLHF
TGTGCCACCAGCCAATCCGGTCGGGATGGGAAATCACCCCTCCACTTT
>TRBV27|few|TRBD1|TRBJ1-2
CASSFDRGLYGYTF
TGTGCCAGCAGTTTTGACAGGGGGCTTTATGGCTACACCTTC
>TRBV11-3|once|.|TRBJ2-2
CASSSWTVNTGELFF
TGTGCCAGCAGCTCCTGGACAGTGAACACCGGGGAGCTGTTTTTT
>TRBV29-1|.|TRBD1|TRBJ2-7
CSGGAGGSSYEQYF
TGCAGCGGCGGAGCAGGGGGTAGCTCCTACGAGCAGTACTTC
>TRBV30|.|.|TRBJ2-1
CAWRASGYNEQFF
TGTGCCTGGAGAGCCTCGGGTTACAATGAGCAGTTCTTC
>TRBV9|.|.|TRBJ2-5
CASSPWGSVQETQYF
TGTGCCAGCAGCCCCTGGGGGAGTGTTCAAGAGACCCAGTACTTC
>TRBV10-3|few|.|TRBJ1-5
CAISESMGGLRVQPQHF
TGTGCCATCAGTGAGTCAATGGGGGGGCTAAGGGTTCAGCCCCAGCATTTT
>TRBV15|.|.|TRBJ2-7
CATSAGTEAYEQYF
TGTGCCACCAGCGCCGGGACTGAAGCCTACGAGCAGTACTTC
>TRBV7-8|once|.|TRBJ1-6
CASTVLGGLSSYNSPLHF
TGTGCCAGCACCGTACTAGGGGGTCTGAGTTCCTATAATTCACCCCTCCACTTT
>TRBV10-2|.|TRBD1|TRBJ1-5
CASSEPDRVNQPQHF
TGCGCCAGCAGTGAACCGGACAGGGTTAATCAGCCCCAGCATTTT
>TRBV6-1|.|TRBD1|TRBJ1-2
CASRERDRGDYGYTF
TGTGCCAGCAGGGAGAGAGACAGGGGGGACTATGGCTACACCTTC
>TRBV27|.|.|TRBJ2-7
CASSSTHYEQYF
TGTGCCAGCAGTTCGACCCATTACGAGCAGTACTTC
>TRBV2|.|TRBD1|TRBJ2-7
CASSGPQGQATYEQYF
TGTGCCAGCAGTGGCCCGCAGGGACAGGCGACCTACGAGCAGTACTTC
>TRBV6-1|.|.|TRBJ2-1
CASSEEDFLDEQFF
TGTGCCAGCAGTGAAGAGGACTTCCTCGATGAGCAGTTCTTC